This record covers a single TCR beta chain. TCRdb keeps only in-frame clones here, not all; method: immunoSEQ multiplex PCR. The sample has about 210,000 clones, over 75% seen once. The data belong to a study of blood T cell repertoires in COVID-19. About the research overall: From the United States, Italy and Spain came samples of acute and convalescent COVID-19.

Germline CDR1 and CDR2: SNHLY and FYNNEI. Trimming took 6 bases from V and 2 from J, leaving 10 bases between them. The CDR3 is 13 residues long. Sequenced sample: PBMCs or T cells enriched from blood (not recorded which). This clonotype originated in a man aged 25-40 years with acute COVID-19. This rearrangement joins TRBV2 to TRBJ2-5; D might be TRBD1 (7 bases). CDR3 DNA: TGTGCCAGCAGACAGGGGAGGCAAGAGACCCAGTACTTC. Amino acids: CASRQGRQETQYF.